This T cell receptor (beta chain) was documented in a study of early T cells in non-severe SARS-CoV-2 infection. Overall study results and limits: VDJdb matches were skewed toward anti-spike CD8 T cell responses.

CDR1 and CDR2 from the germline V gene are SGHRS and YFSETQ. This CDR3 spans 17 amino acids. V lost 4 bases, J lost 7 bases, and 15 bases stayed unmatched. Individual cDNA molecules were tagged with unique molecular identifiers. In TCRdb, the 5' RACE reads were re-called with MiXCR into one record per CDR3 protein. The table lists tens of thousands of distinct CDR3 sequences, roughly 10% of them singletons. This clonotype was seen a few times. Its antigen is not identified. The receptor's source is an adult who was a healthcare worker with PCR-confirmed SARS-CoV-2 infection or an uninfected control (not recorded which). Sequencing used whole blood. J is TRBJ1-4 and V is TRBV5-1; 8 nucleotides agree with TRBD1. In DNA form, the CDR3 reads TGCGCCAGCAGCCCCAAAAGCAACCGGGACAGGCGTGAAAAACTGTTTTTT. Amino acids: CASSPKSNRDRREKLFF.